This T cell receptor (beta chain) was sequenced during a study of blood T cells in healthy people across ages. Study observations and caveats: Significant beta diversity loss was already apparent by age around 36, declining roughly linearly.

Details on this clonotype: Its antigen is unidentified.

A J-beta primer mix and a sample-barcoded 5' primer were used in a second PCR of about 7 to 12 cycles. TCRdb fed the 5' RACE reads into MiXCR, producing one record per CDR3 protein. The table lists 1.5 million to 2 million distinct CDR3 sequences, 34% of them singletons. Germline CDR1 is KGHSH and CDR2 is LQKENI. The CDR3 length is 13 residues. V lost 3 bases to trimming and J lost 10 bases, with 13 bases between them. The sample comprised blood. J is TRBJ2-1 and V is TRBV18; a weak D match, TRBD2 (6 bases). The clonotype comes from a woman aged 25 to 39 in good health. The CDR3: CASSPTVEGEQFF. The CDR3 DNA follows: TGTGCCAGCTCACCGACAGTGGAGGGGGAGCAGTTCTTC.